The T cell receptor (beta chain) under discussion was sequenced for a study of siplizumab effects on memory and regulatory T cells. The study, taken as a whole, reports: About 75-95% of proliferating CD4+ or CD8+ clones had no assignable naive or memory phenotype.

The assay was immunoSEQ multiplex PCR, and TCRdb's table has in-frame clones only and misses some. The table lists just over 50,000 clones, 95% to 98% of them singletons. Per the germline V gene, CDR1 is SGHKS and CDR2 is YYEKEE (reference sequence). The CDR3 loop spans 14 amino acids. V shed 0 bases and J shed 1 base, with 4 bases lying between them. A note on this clone: Its antigen is not known.

The specimen sequenced was naive CD4+ T cells sorted from blood. This chain uses TRBV5-5 with TRBJ2-2; D remains unclear. This TCR was sampled from a human donor in good health. DNA for the CDR3: TGTGCCAGCAGCTTGGTGGGGAACACCGGGGAGCTGTTTTTT. Protein product: CASSLVGNTGELFF.